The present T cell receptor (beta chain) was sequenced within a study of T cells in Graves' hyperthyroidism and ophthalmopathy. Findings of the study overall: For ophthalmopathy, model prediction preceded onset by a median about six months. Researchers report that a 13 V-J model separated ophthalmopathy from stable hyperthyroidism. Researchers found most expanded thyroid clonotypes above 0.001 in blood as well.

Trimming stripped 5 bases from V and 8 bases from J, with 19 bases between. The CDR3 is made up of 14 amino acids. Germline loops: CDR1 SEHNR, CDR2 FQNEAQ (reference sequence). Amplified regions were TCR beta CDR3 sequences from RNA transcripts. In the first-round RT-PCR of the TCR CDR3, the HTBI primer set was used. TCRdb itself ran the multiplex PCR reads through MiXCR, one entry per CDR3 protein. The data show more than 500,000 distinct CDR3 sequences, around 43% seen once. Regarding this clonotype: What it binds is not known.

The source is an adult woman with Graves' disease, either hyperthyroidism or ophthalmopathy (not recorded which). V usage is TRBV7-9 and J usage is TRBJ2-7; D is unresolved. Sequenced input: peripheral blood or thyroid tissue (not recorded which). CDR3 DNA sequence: TGTGCCAGCAGCATGTCGGGTGAGGAGCCCCAGCAGTACTTC. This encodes CASSMSGEEPQQYF.